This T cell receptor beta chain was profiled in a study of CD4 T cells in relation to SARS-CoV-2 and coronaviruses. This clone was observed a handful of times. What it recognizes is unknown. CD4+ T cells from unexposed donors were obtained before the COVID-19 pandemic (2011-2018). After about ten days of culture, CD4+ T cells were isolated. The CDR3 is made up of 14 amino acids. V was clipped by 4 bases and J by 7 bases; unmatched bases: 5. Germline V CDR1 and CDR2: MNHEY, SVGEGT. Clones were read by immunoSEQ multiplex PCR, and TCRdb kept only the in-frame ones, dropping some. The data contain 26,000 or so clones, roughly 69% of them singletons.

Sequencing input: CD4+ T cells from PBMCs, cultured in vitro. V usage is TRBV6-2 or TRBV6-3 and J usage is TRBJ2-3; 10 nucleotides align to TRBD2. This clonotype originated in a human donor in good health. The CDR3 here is CASSSSGGGNTQYF. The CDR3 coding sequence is TGTGCCAGCAGTTCCAGCGGGGGGGGAAATACGCAGTATTTT.